Below, 22 T cell receptor beta chains from the same sample are listed, as sequenced in a study of T cells in women clearing cervical HPV infection. TCRdb keeps only in-frame clones here, not all; method: immunoSEQ multiplex PCR. Reported are 25,000 to 35,000 clones; the ten largest clones contain 7.8%. The sample comprised blood buffy coat. These receptors originate from a woman between 18 and 70 years old with a cervical HPV16 infection that either progressed to CIN3+ or cleared (not recorded which).

For this clone: Sequencing ends 3 residues short of the CDR3 end; the germline J gene provides the rest. The chain joins TRBV20-1 to TRBJ1-2; TRBD1 aligns across 8 bases. Germline CDR1 is DFQATT and CDR2 is SNEGSKA (reference sequence). The V gene end was trimmed by 1 base and the J gene end by 2 bases; junction bases not matched to a gene: 3. The CDR3 length is 14 residues. The CDR3 bases that were read are TGCAGTGCTAGAGGGGGGACAGGAAACTATGGC. It is translated as CSARGGTGNYG. The CDR3 in full is CSARGGTGNYGYTF.

As to this clone: The observed sequence ends 3 residues before the CDR3 terminus, with the missing tail filled in from the germline J gene. V is TRBV19 and J is TRBJ2-3; the match to TRBD2 covers 7 bases. From germline, CDR1 is LNHDA and CDR2 SQIVND (reference sequence). V shed 9 bases and J 7 bases; nucleotides not matched to a gene: 16. The CDR3 runs to 15 residues. CDR3: CASLGGSVEENTQYF. The part of the CDR3 DNA that was read is TGTGCCAGCCTGGGGGGGTCAGTTGAAGAGAATACG.

As for this clone: The read terminates 3 residues ahead of where the CDR3 ends, so the germline J gene completes it. The rearrangement uses TRBV5-4 and TRBJ1-2; TRBD1 is a possible D gene (5 bases). The CDR3 runs 15 residues. Per the germline V gene, CDR1 is SGHNT and CDR2 is YYREEE (reference sequence). With 5 bases removed from V and 0 bases from J, the gap between germline ends came to 14 bases. The CDR3 sequence is CASSSEDSTNYGYTF. The CDR3 DNA, read in part, is TGTGCCAGCAGTTCCGAAGACAGTACTAACTATGGC. The whole variable domain, filled in from reference TRBV5-4 and TRBJ1-2, reads ETGVTQSPTHLIKTRGQQVTLRCSSQSGHNTVSWYQQALGQGPQFIFQYYREEENGRGNFPPRFSGLQFPNYSSELNVNALELDDSALYLCASSSEDSTNYGYTFGSGTRLTVV.

About this clone itself: The CDR3 end falls 3 residues outside the read, so it is completed with the germline J gene. The genes are TRBV5-6 and TRBJ1-2, with 7 bases aligning to TRBD1. Germline loops: CDR1 SGHDT, CDR2 YYEEEE. This CDR3 region has 15 residues. The chain's CDR3 is CASSLWETGFNDYTF. The CDR3 bases that were read are TGTGCCAGCAGCTTGTGGGAGACAGGGTTTAACGAC.

For this clone: The missing CDR3 end, 3 residues past where the read stops, is filled in from the germline J gene. The chain is built from TRBV7-9 and TRBJ2-7, with D uncertain. The CDR3 is 11 residues long. Germline V CDR1 and CDR2: SEHNR, FQNEAQ (reference sequence). V was pared by 4 bases and J by 2 bases, with 3 bases between. The sequenced CDR3 bases are TGTGCCAGCAGCTCCGCCTACGAG. This gives the protein CASSSAYE. The full CDR3 reads CASSSAYEQYF.

For this clone: With the read ending 3 residues before the CDR3 end, the germline J gene is used to fill in that end. The chain recombines TRBV5-4 with TRBJ1-1, with a weak D call TRBD1 (6 bases). Germline V gives CDR1 SGHNT, CDR2 YYREEE (reference sequence). Trimming stripped 5 bases from V and 7 bases from J, with 18 bases between. The CDR3 runs to 14 residues. CDR3 in amino acids: CASSQTLADSEAFF. The DNA read from the CDR3 is TGTGCCAGCAGTCAAACATTGGCGGACAGTGAA.

With respect to this clone: The read terminates 3 residues before the CDR3 end, so the remaining end is supplied by the germline J gene. The V gene is TRBV11-2, the J gene TRBJ2-1; 9 bases match TRBD1. The CDR3 loop spans 15 amino acids. CDR1 and CDR2 from the germline V gene are SGHAT and FQNNGV. Trimming removed 5 bases from V and 8 bases from J; junction bases left unmatched: 10. The CDR3 bases that were read are TGTGCCAGCAGCACCCCTGTGGACAGGGGCCATGAG. Translation: CASSTPVDRGHE. The whole CDR3 protein is CASSTPVDRGHEQFF.

On this clone itself: The read terminates 3 residues before the CDR3 end, so the remaining end is supplied by the germline J gene. The chain recombines TRBV2 with TRBJ1-1; TRBD1 might be the D (5 bases). Trimming pared 6 bases from V and 4 bases from J, leaving 18 bases between. This CDR3 comprises 15 residues. The germline gives CDR1 SNHLY, CDR2 FYNNEI. Incomplete CDR3 DNA: TGTGCCAGCAGGGGGTCACAGGCGGTTGGCACTGAA. The encoded protein is CASRGSQAVGTE. The whole CDR3 region reads CASRGSQAVGTEAFF.

Comments on this clone: Read coverage stops 3 residues before the CDR3 terminus; the germline J gene supplies the remainder. The chain uses TRBV6-1 and TRBJ2-1; 12 bases line up with TRBD2. The CDR3 length is 16 residues. From germline, CDR1 is MNHNS and CDR2 SASEGT. V shed 2 bases and J 7 bases; nucleotides not matched to a gene: 6. CDR3 DNA (partial): TGTGCCAGCAGTGAACCTAGCGGGGGGGGGAGGAATGAG. It specifies CASSEPSGGGRNE. The whole CDR3 sequence is CASSEPSGGGRNEQFF.

A note on this clone: The read ends 3 residues shy of where the CDR3 ends; the end is completed using the germline J gene. The genes are TRBV7-2 and TRBJ1-1; tentative D call: TRBD1 (6 bases). V gave up 5 bases and J gave up 7 bases, with 20 bases separating them. This CDR3 region has 15 residues. CDR1 and CDR2 (germline): SGHTA, FQGNSA. CDR3 sequence: CASSHISGVGIEAFF. The sequenced part of the CDR3 DNA is TGTGCCAGCAGCCACATCTCAGGGGTAGGGATTGAA.

CDR3 region: CASSLGDKNRYEQYF. The CDR3 bases that were read are TGTGCCAGCAGCTTAGGAGACAAGAATCGGTACGAG. The rearrangement joins TRBV11-3 to TRBJ2-7; D unclear. With the read ending 3 residues before the CDR3 end, the germline J gene is used to fill in that end. The germline CDR1 and CDR2 sequences are SGHNT and YENEEA. Between the trimmed V and J ends, which lost 1 base and 4 bases, there was a span of 14 bases. CDR3 length equals 15 residues.

As concerns this clone: The read terminates 3 residues before the CDR3 end, so the remaining end is supplied by the germline J gene. The chain combines TRBV5-1 with TRBJ2-3; D not resolved. The germline V gene encodes CDR1 SGHRS and CDR2 YFSETQ. The CDR3 has 14 residues. Trimming left V 6 bases short and J 2 bases short, with 13 bases between. The CDR3 reads CASTPAGPTDTQYF. Partial CDR3 DNA: TGCGCCAGCACCCCGGCAGGCCCCACAGATACG.

Comments on this clone: The read terminates 3 residues ahead of where the CDR3 ends, so the germline J gene completes it. This chain connects TRBV28 to TRBJ2-3; TRBD2 aligns across 11 bases. CDR1 and CDR2 from the germline V gene are MDHEN and SYDVKM. Unmatched junction bases numbered 8, after V lost 5 bases and J lost 1 base. This CDR3 has 17 amino acids. Partial CDR3 DNA: TGTGCCAGCAGTCTTAGCGGGGGGGCCGTTCGCACAGATACG. Protein: CASSLSGGAVRTDT. The entire CDR3 protein reads CASSLSGGAVRTDTQYF.

Concerning this clone itself: The read falls 3 residues short of the CDR3 end, and the missing part is taken from the germline J gene. The chain carries TRBV11-2 and TRBJ2-2; D gene unclear. The ends were cut back, 0 bases at V and 6 bases at J, with 5 bases in the middle. The germline V gene encodes CDR1 SGHAT and CDR2 FQNNGV. The length of the CDR3 is 13 residues. The CDR3 sequence: CASSLDHAGELFF. The CDR3 bases that were read are TGTGCCAGCAGCTTAGATCATGCCGGGGAG. Full variable domain (rest looked up from reference TRBV11-2 and TRBJ2-2): EAGVAQSPRYKIIEKRQSVAFWCNPISGHATLYWYQQILGQGPKLLIQFQNNGVVDDSQLPKDRFSAERLKGVDSTLKIQPAKLEDSAVYLCASSLDHAGELFFGEGSRLTVL.

For this clone: The CDR3 is cut off 3 residues early in the read; its end comes from the germline J gene. The chain carries TRBV29-1 and TRBJ1-2, with a possible D match to TRBD1 (5 bases). Germline values: CDR1 SQVTM, CDR2 ANQGSEA. CDR3 length: 11 residues. The CDR3 bases that were read are TGCAGCGTGCAGGGTGTGGATACC. It yields the protein CSVQGVDT. The complete CDR3 protein is CSVQGVDTYTF.

Concerning this clone: The read terminates 3 residues before the CDR3 end, so the remaining end is supplied by the germline J gene. The chain combines TRBV20-1 with TRBJ2-7; 11 bases are shared with TRBD1. V was clipped by 3 bases and J by 3 bases; unmatched bases: 7. The CDR3 sequence is 15 residues long. Germline CDR1 and CDR2: DFQATT and SNEGSKA (reference sequence). The sequenced part of the CDR3 DNA is TGCAGTGCTAGCCCAACCGGGACAGGGGGCTACGAG. As protein: CSASPTGTGGYE. The entire CDR3 reads CSASPTGTGGYEQYF.

About this clone itself: The DNA ends 3 residues before the CDR3 does, and the rest of the CDR3 is filled in from the germline J gene. The chain employs TRBV28 and TRBJ2-7; D is ambiguous. V lost 5 bases and J lost 4, with 9 bases in between. This CDR3 contains 12 residues. Germline V lookup: CDR1 MDHEN, CDR2 SYDVKM. Partial CDR3 DNA: TGTGCCAGCAGTCCAACTTTTTACGAG. It translates to CASSPTFYE. The complete CDR3 reads CASSPTFYEQYF.

As to this clone: The CDR3 end is not reached by the read, which stops 3 residues before it; the germline J gene fills it in. The rearrangement uses TRBV4-2 and TRBJ2-5; TRBD2 matches at 12 bases. The CDR3 spans 14 residues. The germline V gene has CDR1 LGHNA and CDR2 YNFKEQ. Germline trimming cut 4 bases from V and 4 bases from J; bases unmatched to any gene: 1. The CDR3 loop reads CASSPSGRVETQYF. CDR3 bases read: TGTGCCAGCAGCCCTAGCGGGAGGGTAGAGACC.

Of note for this clone: With the read ending 3 residues before the CDR3 end, the germline J gene is used to fill in that end. The rearrangement joins TRBV6-1 to TRBJ1-5; TRBD1 matches 7 bases. The ends lost 4 bases at V and 0 bases at J; junction bases unmatched: 3. The CDR3 spans 15 residues. Germline V gene data show CDR1 as MNHNS and CDR2 as SASEGT. CDR3 bases read: TGTGCCAGCAGTGGGGACAGTGCTAGCAATCAGCCC. Translation: CASSGDSASNQP. The whole CDR3 reads CASSGDSASNQPQHF.

Note on this clone: The CDR3 is cut off 3 residues early in the read; its end comes from the germline J gene. This chain joins TRBV6-1 and TRBJ2-4, with D tentatively TRBD2 (7 bases). Germline V CDR1 and CDR2: MNHNS, SASEGT. Trimming shortened V by 3 bases and J by 6 bases, and 15 bases separated the two germline ends. The length of the CDR3 is 15 residues. The CDR3 is CASSEGLGGGNIQYF. The CDR3 bases that were read are TGTGCCAGCAGTGAGGGCCTAGGGGGGGGAAACATT.

As for this clone: The read stops 3 residues short of the end of the CDR3; the missing end is completed from the germline J gene. The V gene is TRBV2, the J gene TRBJ2-4; D gene unclear. Germline values: CDR1 SNHLY, CDR2 FYNNEI. The CDR3 has 16 residues. The CDR3: CASTGSMKTVVSGQYF. Partial CDR3 DNA: TGTGCCAGCACCGGCAGCATGAAAACAGTCGTGAGTGGT.

Note on this clone: The DNA ends 3 residues before the CDR3 does, and the rest of the CDR3 is filled in from the germline J gene. V gene TRBV16 combines with J gene TRBJ2-7, with a tentative D call TRBD1 (5 bases). Deletions cut 0 bases from V and 4 bases from J, with 7 bases between. CDR1 is KGHSY, CDR2 FQNENV, per germline. The CDR3 loop spans 13 amino acids. This CDR3 reads CASSQSGEYEQYF. The CDR3 bases that were read are TGTGCCAGCAGCCAATCAGGGGAATACGAG. The entire variable domain, with the rest obtained from reference TRBV16 and TRBJ2-7, is as follows: GEEVAQTPKHLVRGEGQKAKLYCAPIKGHSYVFWYQQVLKNEFKFLISFQNENVFDETGMPKERFSAKCLPNSPCSLEIQATKLEDSAVYFCASSQSGEYEQYFGPGTRLTVT.